This T cell receptor (beta chain) was documented in a study of glioma-infiltrating T cells. Using RNA template, CDR3s of TCR alpha and beta were amplified with iRepertoire arm-PCR. TCRdb ran MiXCR on the multiplex PCR reads and lists one entry per CDR3 protein. The sample lists around 350,000 distinct CDR3 sequences; 41% were seen once. V shed 6 bases and J shed 0 bases, with 12 bases lying between them. Germline assignment: CDR1 DFQATT and CDR2 SNEGSKA (reference sequence). This CDR3 is built from 14 residues. Study-wide results and limits: CDR3 overlap between tissue and blood was very small. A blood CDR3 motif signature was depleted in highly divergent patients.

Note on this clonotype: Antigen specificity is unknown.

The specimen was glioma tissue, nonneoplastic brain tissue, or PBMCs (not recorded which). This chain uses TRBV20-1 with TRBJ2-4; TRBD1 is a possible D gene (6 bases). The receptor was derived from a human donor with low-grade glioma or glioblastoma, undergoing nonglioma brain surgery, or in good health (not recorded which). The CDR3 protein is CSALQGLAKNIQYF. CDR3 coding DNA: TGCAGTGCCCTCCAGGGGCTAGCCAAAAACATTCAGTACTTC.